The 26 T cell receptor beta chains listed next were all sequenced from one sample in a study of quantifying T cell responses using KT2 cells (dated 2017 in TCRdb). Background on the whole study: RNA was DNase-treated and reverse transcribed with TCR alpha and beta constant-region primers, mostly using SuperScript III.

Libraries were constructed by UMI-ligation and nested PCR. The data were produced on an Illumina MiSeq. A single-stranded oligonucleotide bearing the Illumina SP2 sequence and a UMI was ligated to the 3' end of the cDNA with T4 RNA ligase 1. PCR1 was run for 4 to 5 cycles (98 degrees C for 15 s, 69 degrees C for 30 s, 72 degrees C for 40 s), and an equimolar mix of RC1.1 and RC1.2, covering TRBC1 and TRBC2, was used as the beta primer. TCRdb reprocessing: public reads trimmed at Q25 with fastp, clones called with MiXCR, in-frame beta chains kept. Identical CDR3 protein sequences are pooled into one entry, listed with their most common genes and DNA. For this sample there are about 33,000 distinct CDR3 sequences; around 10% appear just once. Together, the top ten hold 8.5% to 10% of the sample. The specimen was PBMCs spiked with cells of the T cell clone KT2. The receptors shown here come from a human donor.

This clonotype was detected only a few times. This chain links TRBV28 with TRBJ1-6, with 7 bases lining up with TRBD1. The CDR3 is 14 residues long. V shed 6 bases and J 9 bases; nucleotides not matched to a gene: 8. Germline V gives CDR1 MDHEN, CDR2 SYDVKM. CDR3 sequence (DNA): TGTGCCAGCAGATCCGACAGGGTTTTTTCACCCCTCCACTTT. As protein: CASRSDRVFSPLHF.

This clonotype was counted between two and nine times. CDR3 nucleotides: TGTGCCAGCAGCTCCCAGACTAGCCTCAATGAGCAGTTCTTC. Translated: CASSSQTSLNEQFF. V and J are TRBV7-2 and TRBJ2-1, with TRBD2 matching 7 bases. CDR3 size: 14 residues. V was clipped by 4 bases and J by 6 bases; unmatched bases: 6. Germline V gene sequence: CDR1 SGHTA, CDR2 FQGNSA.

This clonotype showed up just a few times. This CDR3 reads CASMTGQLPTDTQYF. The CDR3 coding sequence is TGTGCCAGCATGACGGGACAGCTTCCCACAGATACGCAGTATTTT. V usage is TRBV6-1 and J usage is TRBJ2-3; 7 bases are a match to TRBD1. This CDR3 comprises 15 residues. Trimming cost V 7 bases and J 2 bases; bases outside gene matches: 9. Germline CDR1 is MNHNS and CDR2 is SASEGT.

This clonotype was seen repeatedly, ten times or more. The gene calls are TRBV2 and TRBJ1-1; D call uncertain. Germline loops: CDR1 SNHLY, CDR2 FYNNEI. There are 11 residues in the CDR3. DNA of the CDR3: TGTGCGTGCACCCAGAACACTGAAGCTTTCTTT. Translating gives CACTQNTEAFF.

This clonotype has only a few counts. CDR3 region: CASSFLTGTANYGYTF. The CDR3 nucleotides read TGTGCCAGCAGCTTTCTCACCGGGACAGCGAACTATGGCTACACCTTC. The V and J genes are TRBV7-8 and TRBJ1-2, with 7 nucleotides matching TRBD1. The CDR3 runs 16 residues. V dropped 3 bases and J dropped 2; count of bases not matched to a gene: 9. Germline values: CDR1 SGHVS, CDR2 FQNEAQ.

This clonotype was seen repeatedly, ten times or more. The chain carries TRBV6-6 and TRBJ2-7, with 8 bases fitting TRBD1. Trimming cost V 11 bases and J 7 bases; bases outside gene matches: 10. The CDR3 totals 12 residues. CDR1 is MNHNY, CDR2 SVGAGI, per germline (reference sequence). The CDR3 spells CACRTGSGEQYF. In nucleotides, the CDR3 is TGTGCCTGTAGGACAGGGTCGGGAGAGCAGTACTTC.

In its sample, this clonotype was seen many times. The gene calls are TRBV6-5 and TRBJ1-6; D is unclear. This CDR3 has 14 amino acids. V dropped 2 bases and J dropped 6 bases, with 8 bases sitting between them. CDR1 and CDR2 from the germline V gene are MNHEY and SVGAGI. The DNA of the CDR3 is TGTGCCAGCAGTTACGGAGGGCCTAATTCACCCCTCCACTTT. Translated, it gives CASSYGGPNSPLHF.

Ten or more counts support this clonotype. The chain carries TRBV10-3 and TRBJ2-3; 8 nucleotides match TRBD1. The trim removed 8 bases at V and 3 bases at J, leaving 10 bases unmatched. The germline gives CDR1 ENHRY, CDR2 SYGVKD. This CDR3 has 15 amino acids. The CDR3, as DNA: TGTGCCATCCGCGACAGGGGTGAACCTACAGATACGCAGTATTTT. Translation: CAIRDRGEPTDTQYF.

The V call is TRBV20-1, the J call TRBJ2-1; D ambiguous. Trimming took off 6 bases at V and 5 bases at J, with 11 bases between the two ends. Germline CDR1 DFQATT, CDR2 SNEGSKA (reference sequence). The CDR3 runs to 12 residues. The CDR3 region has the DNA TGCAGTGCGTCGACGGGTCACAATGAGCAGTTCTTC. Translating it yields CSASTGHNEQFF.

The chain joins TRBV14 to TRBJ2-1, with D possibly matching TRBD2 (6 bases). Deletions cut 2 bases from V and 7 bases from J, with 21 bases between. The CDR3 has 17 residues. CDR1 is SGHDN and CDR2 is FVKESK in the germline V gene. CDR3 region: CASSQLAGLDSRNEQFF. CDR3 nucleotides: TGTGCCAGCAGCCAACTCGCGGGGCTTGATTCGCGGAATGAGCAGTTCTTC.

This clonotype was detected many times. The chain employs TRBV5-1 and TRBJ1-2, with a tentative D call TRBD1 (6 bases). The CDR3 is 16 amino acids. V lost 2 bases and J lost 6, with 20 bases in between. Germline CDR1 reads SGHRS; CDR2 reads YFSETQ. CDR3 bases: TGCGCCAGCAGCTTTACGACAGGCGCTATCAGAAATGGCTACACCTTC. It is translated as CASSFTTGAIRNGYTF.

The chain couples TRBV6-4 to TRBJ1-5, with TRBD1 as a possible D gene (6 bases). Trimming stripped 9 bases from V and 6 bases from J, with 18 bases between. This CDR3 has 14 amino acids. CDR1 is MRHNA and CDR2 is SNTAGT in the germline V gene. The DNA for the CDR3 is TGTGCCAGAGGAAGGGGGGGGGGCGGTCAGCCCCAGCATTTT. This translates into CARGRGGGGQPQHF.

The sample holds many counts of this clonotype. This chain connects TRBV6-2 or TRBV6-3 to TRBJ2-5, with D hard to call. The V gene's germline CDR1 is MNHEY and CDR2 SVGEGT. This CDR3 has 12 amino acids. Trimming shortened V by 5 bases and J by 4 bases, and 8 bases separated the two germline ends. The CDR3 DNA is TGTGCCAGCAGTCCCGGTCCAGAGACCCAGTACTTC. Its translation: CASSPGPETQYF.

This chain joins TRBV5-1 and TRBJ2-7, with 11 bases identical to TRBD2. The ends lost 4 bases at V and 3 bases at J; junction bases unmatched: 3. CDR3 size: 14 residues. Germline CDR1 reads SGHRS; CDR2 reads YFSETQ. The CDR3 DNA sequence: TGCGCCAGCAGCGTTAGCGGGGGGGTCTACGAGCAGTACTTC. Amino acid sequence: CASSVSGGVYEQYF.

This clonotype was recorded many times. The chain combines TRBV20-1 with TRBJ1-1; tentative D call: TRBD1 (6 bases). The CDR3 runs to 14 residues. V was cut by 5 bases and J by 4 bases, with 17 bases left in between. Germline CDR1 is DFQATT and CDR2 is SNEGSKA (reference sequence). CDR3: CSAPMIGTLTEAFF. CDR3 nucleotides: TGCAGTGCTCCAATGATCGGGACACTCACTGAAGCTTTCTTT.

This clonotype was counted between two and nine times. This chain links TRBV21-1 with TRBJ1-5; TRBD1 was called by the table and not checked on the DNA. TRBV21-1 is a documented pseudogene. The CDR3 has 13 amino acids. The CDR3 sequence: CASSTQGQQPQHF. As DNA, the CDR3 is TGTGCCAGCAGCACTCAGGGCCAACAGCCCCAGCATTTT.

This clonotype was seen many times. J is TRBJ1-6 and V is TRBV5-4; D ambiguous. V was clipped by 1 base and J by 0 bases, with 8 bases between them. CDR3 length: 16 residues. Looked up from germline, CDR1 is SGHNT and CDR2 is YYREEE (reference sequence). The CDR3 DNA is TGTGCCAGCAGCTTGCCGGGGAGCTCCTATAATTCACCCCTCCACTTT. Residues: CASSLPGSSYNSPLHF. Combining the CDR3 with reference TRBV5-4 and TRBJ1-6 gives the whole variable domain ETGVTQSPTHLIKTRGQQVTLRCSSQSGHNTVSWYQQALGQGPQFIFQYYREEENGRGNFPPRFSGLQFPNYSSELNVNALELDDSALYLCASSLPGSSYNSPLHFGNGTRLTVT.

This clonotype was seen many times. The rearrangement links TRBV10-3 to TRBJ2-3, with 11 bases that match TRBD2. This CDR3 is 16 amino acids long. Germline lookup yields CDR1 ENHRY and CDR2 SYGVKD. Trimming cost V 6 bases and J 1 base; bases outside gene matches: 6. The CDR3 nucleotides read TGTGCCATCAGGGCGACGACTAGCGGGGGCACAGATACGCAGTATTTT. Encoded protein: CAIRATTSGGTDTQYF.

At least ten counts were recorded for this clonotype. The V and J genes are TRBV6-6 and TRBJ1-5; possibly TRBD1 for D (5 bases). The CDR3 runs to 15 residues. The V gene lost 4 bases and the J gene lost 5 bases, with 15 bases spanning the gap. CDR1 is MNHNY, CDR2 SVGAGI, per germline (reference sequence). CDR3: CASSLNRPEYQPQHF. DNA of the CDR3: TGTGCCAGCAGTTTGAACAGGCCAGAGTATCAGCCCCAGCATTTT.

This clonotype was seen ten or more times. The chain links TRBV27 to TRBJ2-1, with D tentatively TRBD1 or TRBD2 (5 bases each). The V end was cut by 5 bases, the J end by 0 bases, with 14 bases between. The CDR3 totals 16 residues. Germline V gene data show CDR1 as MNHEY and CDR2 as SMNVEV (reference sequence). The CDR3 sequence is CASSRPSGGSYNEQFF. CDR3 coding DNA: TGTGCCAGCAGTCGCCCCTCTGGGGGCTCCTACAATGAGCAGTTCTTC.

V is TRBV30 and J is TRBJ1-4, with 8 nucleotides matching TRBD1. There are 13 residues in the CDR3. Per germline, CDR1 GTSNPN and CDR2 SVGIG (reference sequence). Germline trimming cut 3 bases from V and 6 bases from J; bases unmatched to any gene: 3. For the CDR3, the DNA is TGTGCCTGGAGCAGGGGGCGGCATGAAAAACTGTTTTTT. The encoded protein is CAWSRGRHEKLFF.

This clonotype has more than one count but fewer than ten. The chain couples TRBV7-9 to TRBJ1-6, with D perhaps TRBD1 (5 bases). Germline CDR1 is SEHNR and CDR2 is FQNEAQ (reference sequence). V dropped 5 bases and J dropped 7 bases, with 15 bases sitting between them. This CDR3 spans 15 amino acids. CDR3 region: CASSPGLAGNSPLHF. The CDR3 bases are TGTGCCAGCAGCCCGGGACTCGCGGGGAATTCACCCCTCCACTTT.

Written as DNA, the CDR3 is TGTGCCAGCTCACCGGAAACTAGCGGGGGTGTAGAGCAGTTCTTC. As protein: CASSPETSGGVEQFF. The rearrangement joins TRBV18 to TRBJ2-1, with 11 bases that match TRBD2. V lost 3 bases, J lost 10 bases, and 8 bases stayed unmatched. The germline V gene encodes CDR1 KGHSH and CDR2 LQKENI. The length of the CDR3 is 15 residues.

This clonotype was counted many times. The V call is TRBV25-1, the J call TRBJ2-7; D is perhaps TRBD2 (6 bases). The germline CDR1 and CDR2 sequences are MGHDK and SYGVNS. Between the trimmed V and J ends, which lost 6 bases and 4 bases, there was a span of 16 bases. The CDR3 consists of 14 residues. CDR3 sequence reads: CASSGGVEKYEQYF. The CDR3 DNA reads as TGTGCCAGCAGCGGGGGAGTCGAAAAATACGAGCAGTACTTC.

The rearrangement uses TRBV9 and TRBJ2-2, with 14 bases aligning to TRBD2. This CDR3 has 18 amino acids. After removal of 3 bases from V and 0 bases from J, the junction contained 4 bases not matched to a gene. In germline, CDR1 is SGDLS, CDR2 YYNGEE. CDR3 nucleotide sequence: TGTGCCAGCAGCGGGATGGGACTAGCGGGAGCGAACACCGGGGAGCTGTTTTTT. The encoded protein is CASSGMGLAGANTGELFF.

Many counts were recorded for this clonotype. The rearrangement links TRBV5-1 to TRBJ2-3; D gene unclear. The V gene lost 4 bases and the J gene lost 1 base, with 16 bases spanning the gap. The CDR3 has 16 residues. Germline values: CDR1 SGHRS, CDR2 YFSETQ. The CDR3 region is CASSNARAEGTDTQYF. CDR3 DNA: TGCGCCAGCAGCAACGCAAGGGCCGAGGGCACAGATACGCAGTATTTT.